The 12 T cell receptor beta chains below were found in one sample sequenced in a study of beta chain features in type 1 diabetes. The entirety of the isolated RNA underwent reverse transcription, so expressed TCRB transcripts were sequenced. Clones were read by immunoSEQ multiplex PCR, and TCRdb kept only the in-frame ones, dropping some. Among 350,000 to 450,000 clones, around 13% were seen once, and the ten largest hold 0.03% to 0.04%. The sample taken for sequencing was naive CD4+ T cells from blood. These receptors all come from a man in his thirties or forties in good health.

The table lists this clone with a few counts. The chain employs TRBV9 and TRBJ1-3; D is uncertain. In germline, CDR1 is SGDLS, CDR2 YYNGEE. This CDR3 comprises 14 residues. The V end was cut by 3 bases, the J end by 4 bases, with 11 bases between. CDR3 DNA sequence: TGTGCCAGCAGCGAGGCGGGATCCGGAAACACCATATATTTT. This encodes CASSEAGSGNTIYF.

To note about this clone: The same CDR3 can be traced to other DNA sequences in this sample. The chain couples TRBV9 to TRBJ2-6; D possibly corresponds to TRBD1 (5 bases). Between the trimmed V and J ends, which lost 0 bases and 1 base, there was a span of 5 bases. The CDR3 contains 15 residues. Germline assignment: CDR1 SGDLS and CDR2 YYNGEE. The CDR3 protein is CASSVAGSGANVLTF. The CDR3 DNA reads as TGTGCCAGCAGCGTAGCAGGGTCTGGGGCCAACGTCCTGACTTTC.

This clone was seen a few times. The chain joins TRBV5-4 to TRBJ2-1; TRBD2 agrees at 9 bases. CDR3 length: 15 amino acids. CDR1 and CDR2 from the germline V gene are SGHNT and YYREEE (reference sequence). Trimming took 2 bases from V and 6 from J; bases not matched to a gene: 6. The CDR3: CASSFLAGVINEQFF. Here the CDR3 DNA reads TGTGCCAGCAGCTTTTTAGCGGGAGTAATCAATGAGCAGTTCTTC.

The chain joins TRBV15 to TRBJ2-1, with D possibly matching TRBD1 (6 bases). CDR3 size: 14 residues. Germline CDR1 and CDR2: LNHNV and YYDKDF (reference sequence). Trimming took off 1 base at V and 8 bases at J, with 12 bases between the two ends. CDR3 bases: TGTGCCACCAGCAGAGTCAGGGGTAGGGATGAGCAGTTCTTC. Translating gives CATSRVRGRDEQFF.

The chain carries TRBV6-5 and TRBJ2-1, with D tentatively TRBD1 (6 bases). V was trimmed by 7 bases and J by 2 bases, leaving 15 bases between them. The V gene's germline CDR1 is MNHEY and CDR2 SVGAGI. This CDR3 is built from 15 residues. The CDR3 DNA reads TGTGCCAGCAAACGTGGGACATTCACCTACAATGAGCAGTTCTTC. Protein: CASKRGTFTYNEQFF.

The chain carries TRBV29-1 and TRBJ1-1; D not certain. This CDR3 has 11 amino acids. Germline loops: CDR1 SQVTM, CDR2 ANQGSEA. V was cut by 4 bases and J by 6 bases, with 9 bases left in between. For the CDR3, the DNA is TGCAGCGTTGTTCCATACGCTGAAGCTTTCTTT. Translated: CSVVPYAEAFF.

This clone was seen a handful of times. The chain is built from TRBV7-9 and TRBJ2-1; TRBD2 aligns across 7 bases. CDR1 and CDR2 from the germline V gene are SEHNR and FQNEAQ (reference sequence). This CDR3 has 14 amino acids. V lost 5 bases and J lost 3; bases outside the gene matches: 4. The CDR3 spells CASSRTSDYNEQFF. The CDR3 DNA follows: TGTGCCAGCAGCCGCACTAGCGACTACAATGAGCAGTTCTTC.

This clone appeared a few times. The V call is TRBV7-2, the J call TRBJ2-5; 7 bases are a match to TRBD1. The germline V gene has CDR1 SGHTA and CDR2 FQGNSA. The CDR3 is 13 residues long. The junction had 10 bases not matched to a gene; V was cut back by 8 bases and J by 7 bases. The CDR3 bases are TGTGCCAGCGGATCGACAGGGTCATGGACCCAGTACTTC. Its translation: CASGSTGSWTQYF.

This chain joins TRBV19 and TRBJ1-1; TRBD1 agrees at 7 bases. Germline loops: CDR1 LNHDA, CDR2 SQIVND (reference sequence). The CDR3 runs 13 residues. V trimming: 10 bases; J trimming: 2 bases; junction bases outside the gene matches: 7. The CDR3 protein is CATRQGINTEAFF. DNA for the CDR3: TGTGCCACTCGACAGGGAATAAACACTGAAGCTTTCTTT.

The CDR3 sequence is CASSYRGVGYTF. CDR3 DNA: TGTGCCAGCAGTTACAGGGGAGTGGGCTACACCTTC. The chain couples TRBV6-6 to TRBJ1-2, with D perhaps TRBD1 (5 bases). V shed 2 bases and J shed 8 bases, with 9 bases lying between them. Germline CDR1 reads MNHNY; CDR2 reads SVGAGI (reference sequence). CDR3 length: 12 residues.

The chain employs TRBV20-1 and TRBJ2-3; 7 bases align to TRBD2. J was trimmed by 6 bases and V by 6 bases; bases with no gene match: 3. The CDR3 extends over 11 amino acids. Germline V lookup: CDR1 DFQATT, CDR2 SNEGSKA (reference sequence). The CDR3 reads CSAELADTQYF. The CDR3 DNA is TGCAGTGCAGAACTAGCGGATACGCAGTATTTT.

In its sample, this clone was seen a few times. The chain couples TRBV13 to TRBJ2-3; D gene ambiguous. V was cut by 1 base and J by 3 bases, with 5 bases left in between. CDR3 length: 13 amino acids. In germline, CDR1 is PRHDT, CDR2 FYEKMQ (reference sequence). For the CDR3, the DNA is TGTGCCAGCAGCTTAGCGGCGACAGATACGCAGTATTTT. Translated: CASSLAATDTQYF. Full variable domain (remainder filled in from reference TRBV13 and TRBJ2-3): AAGVIQSPRHLIKEKRETATLKCYPIPRHDTVYWYQQGPGQDPQFLISFYEKMQSDKGSIPDRFSAQQFSDYHSELNMSSLELGDSALYFCASSLAATDTQYFGPGTRLTVL.